The 5 T cell receptor beta chains presented below share a single source sample, sequenced in a study of technical replicates of blood from a handful of donors. Only in-frame clones appear in the TCRdb table, and some are missing; sequencing was by immunoSEQ multiplex PCR. The sample includes around 100,000 clones, approximately 95% of them seen just once. The specimen sequenced was T cells isolated from PBMCs. These TCRs come from a human donor in good health.

The chain uses TRBV6-5 and TRBJ2-6, with D possibly being TRBD1 (6 bases). CDR3 length equals 16 residues. The germline V gene encodes CDR1 MNHEY and CDR2 SVGAGI. V was pared by 2 bases and J by 3 bases, with 11 bases between. In DNA, the CDR3 is TGTGCCAGCAGTTACGATCCAGGGGATGGGGCCAACGTCCTGACTTTC. It is translated as CASSYDPGDGANVLTF.

CDR3 coding DNA: TGTGCCAGCAGCCGTACGTGGCGCGGGGAGACCCAGTACTTC. Translating gives CASSRTWRGETQYF. This chain links TRBV7-2 with TRBJ2-5; TRBD2 is a possible D gene (5 bases). CDR1 is SGHTA, CDR2 FQGNSA, per germline. V shed 5 bases and J shed 5 bases, with 15 bases lying between them. The CDR3 has 14 amino acids.

The V call is TRBV11-2, the J call TRBJ2-3; TRBD2 aligns across 8 bases. V shed 4 bases, J shed 3 bases, and the junction held 15 bases outside the gene matches. Germline loops: CDR1 SGHAT, CDR2 FQNNGV. This CDR3 has 18 residues. The CDR3 DNA sequence: TGTGCCAGCAGCTCATCTTTCCGGACAGTAGCGGGAACAGATACGCAGTATTTT. As protein: CASSSSFRTVAGTDTQYF.

The V gene is TRBV7-9, the J gene TRBJ1-1; D gene ambiguous. The V and J ends lost 2 bases and 4 bases respectively, with 8 bases between them. The germline gives CDR1 SEHNR, CDR2 FQNEAQ (reference sequence). CDR3 size: 13 residues. CDR3 protein: CASSLTGGTEAFF. Written as DNA, the CDR3 is TGTGCCAGCAGCTTAACCGGCGGCACTGAAGCTTTCTTT.

The chain combines TRBV28 with TRBJ2-5; no reliable D call. V dropped 10 bases and J dropped 2 bases, with 14 bases sitting between them. CDR3 length: 13 residues. Looked up from germline, CDR1 is MDHEN and CDR2 is SYDVKM. The CDR3 loop reads CATHSGWQETQYF. The CDR3 DNA sequence: TGTGCCACCCATTCCGGTTGGCAAGAGACCCAGTACTTC.